Shown below are 6 T cell receptor beta chains from a single sample sequenced in a study of blood T cell repertoires in COVID-19. TCRdb's table, derived via immunoSEQ multiplex PCR, lists solely in-frame clones and lacks some. The sample lists 220,000 or so clones; more than 70% were seen once. The sample comprised PBMCs or T cells enriched from blood (not recorded which). The receptors were sampled from a woman aged 50 to 65 who had recovered from COVID-19.

The rearrangement links TRBV19 to TRBJ1-1; 7 bases align to TRBD1. V gave up 5 bases and J gave up 3 bases; unmatched junction bases: 18. The length of the CDR3 is 18 residues. Germline CDR1 reads LNHDA; CDR2 reads SQIVND (reference sequence). Here the CDR3 DNA reads TGTGCCAGTAGTGTCCTACGGCTGGACAGGCAGTTGGACACTGAAGCTTTCTTT. Residues: CASSVLRLDRQLDTEAFF.

The chain uses TRBV12-3 or TRBV12-4 and TRBJ2-1, with TRBD2 as a possible D gene (5 bases). Trimming left V 2 bases short and J 7 bases short, with 9 bases between. The CDR3 is 13 residues long. The CDR3 protein is CASSLLTGNEQFF. CDR3 DNA: TGTGCCAGCAGTTTACTTACGGGGAATGAGCAGTTCTTC.

This sequence joins TRBV30 and TRBJ1-5, with TRBD1 identical over 8 bases. V gave up 2 bases and J gave up 3 bases; unmatched junction bases: 12. Per germline, CDR1 GTSNPN and CDR2 SVGIG (reference sequence). The CDR3 sequence is 17 residues long. The CDR3 spells CAWSRMVTGQVNQPQHF. DNA of the CDR3: TGTGCCTGGAGTAGGATGGTGACGGGACAGGTCAATCAGCCCCAGCATTTT.

The CDR3 sequence: CASSPVPGQSNYGYTF. The CDR3 DNA follows: TGTGCCAGCTCACCTGTTCCGGGACAGAGTAACTATGGCTACACCTTC. V is TRBV18 and J is TRBJ1-2; 7 nucleotides align to TRBD1. Germline values: CDR1 KGHSH, CDR2 LQKENI. The CDR3 runs to 16 residues. V shed 3 bases and J 1 base; nucleotides not matched to a gene: 8.

The V and J genes are TRBV10-2 and TRBJ1-3, with 7 bases fitting TRBD1. This CDR3 has 18 residues. The V gene's germline CDR1 is WSHSY and CDR2 SAAADI. V dropped 6 bases and J dropped 0; count of bases not matched to a gene: 14. CDR3 nucleotide sequence: TGCGCCAGCAGCCTTACGCTTCCAGGGGGAAGCTCTGGAAACACCATATATTTT. Its protein product is CASSLTLPGGSSGNTIYF.

V is TRBV28 and J is TRBJ2-7, with 10 bases lining up with TRBD1. Germline trimming cut 3 bases from V and 2 bases from J; bases unmatched to any gene: 10. Germline CDR1 reads MDHEN; CDR2 reads SYDVKM. The CDR3 loop spans 17 amino acids. CDR3 DNA sequence: TGTGCCAGCAGTTTCGGGACAGGGGTTGAGCGGACCTACGAGCAGTACTTC. Protein product: CASSFGTGVERTYEQYF.